This T cell receptor beta chain came from a study of breast tumors, draining lymph nodes, adjacent tissues. TCRdb passed the multiplex PCR reads through MiXCR, listing each CDR3 protein once. The profile covers approximately 130,000 distinct CDR3 sequences, with 20% to 25% appearing a single time and 2.5% to 3% taken by the ten largest. Germline V CDR1 and CDR2: SGHNT, YENEEA. The CDR3 has 14 amino acids. Worth noting for this clonotype: Its specificity is unknown. Just one base apart from a much larger clone, this may be a read error.

The lymph nodes were axillary draining lymph nodes from breast cancer patients. Notes on the study in general: Compared with lymph nodes, tumors were less diverse; compared with nontumor tissue, more.

The chain couples TRBV11-3 to TRBJ2-5; D might be TRBD1 (6 bases). The sequence was collected from a female donor with breast cancer. Some clones in this sample may be carry-over from other donors' samples. What was sequenced was axillary lymph node tissue. CDR3 DNA: TGTGCCAGCAGCTTAGGGACAGCCCAAGAGACCCAGTGCTTC. Translating gives CASSLGTAQETQCF. The variable domain in full, completed from reference TRBV11-3 and TRBJ2-5, reads EAGVVQSPRYKIIEKKQPVAFWCNPISGHNTLYWYLQNLGQGPELLIRYENEEAVDDSQLPKDRFSAERLKGVDSTLKIQPAELGDSAVYLCASSLGTAQETQCFGPGTRLLVL.